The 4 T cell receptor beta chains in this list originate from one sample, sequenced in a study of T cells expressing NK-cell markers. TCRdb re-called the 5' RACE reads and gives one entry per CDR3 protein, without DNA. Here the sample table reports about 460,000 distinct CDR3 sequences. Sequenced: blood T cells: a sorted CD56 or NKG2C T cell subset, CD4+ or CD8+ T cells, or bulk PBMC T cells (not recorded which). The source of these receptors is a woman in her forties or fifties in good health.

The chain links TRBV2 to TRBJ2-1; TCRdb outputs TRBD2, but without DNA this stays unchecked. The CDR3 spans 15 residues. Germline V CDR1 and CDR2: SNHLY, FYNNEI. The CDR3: CARGGREGAGNEQFF.

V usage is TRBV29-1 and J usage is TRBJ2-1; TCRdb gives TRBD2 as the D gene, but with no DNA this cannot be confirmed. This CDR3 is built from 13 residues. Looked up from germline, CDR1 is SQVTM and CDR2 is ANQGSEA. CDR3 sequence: CSGSSGRGLEQFF.

The CDR3 here is CASSLSRTSVSTDTQYF. The chain carries TRBV5-5 and TRBJ2-3; TCRdb gives TRBD2 as the D gene, but with no DNA this cannot be confirmed. CDR1 is SGHKS and CDR2 is YYEKEE in the germline V gene (reference sequence). This CDR3 spans 17 amino acids.

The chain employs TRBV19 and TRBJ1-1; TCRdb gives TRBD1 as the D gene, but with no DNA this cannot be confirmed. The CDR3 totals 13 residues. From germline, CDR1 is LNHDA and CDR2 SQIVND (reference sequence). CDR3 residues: CASSRQQGAEAFF.